This is a list of T cell receptor beta chains from one sample in a study of spatial heterogeneity in lung cancer. Using its own MiXCR run on the 5' RACE reads, TCRdb lists one record per CDR3 protein. The sample holds over 1,500 distinct CDR3 sequences, about 13% seen once. The material sequenced was normal lung tissue next to the tumor, taken at surgery. The receptor set was obtained from a female donor with early-stage non-small cell lung cancer. CDR3s include the opening cysteine and the closing phenylalanine or tryptophan. A D gene is named only where the DNA matches it firmly. Clone size is given for some rows only: seen once, a few or many times, or a class if the clone is expanded.

TRBV20-1	TRBJ2-3	-	TRBD1	TGCAGTGCTAGAGATGGACAGGGACCCACAGATACGCAGTATTTT	CSARDGQGPTDTQYF
TRBV7-8	TRBJ1-2	large	TRBD1	TGTGCCAGCAGCTTCCGGACAGGGTCGCCCACGTTCTATGGCTACACCTTC	CASSFRTGSPTFYGYTF
TRBV19	TRBJ2-5	medium-sized	TRBD2	TGTGCCAGTAGTATAGGACTAGCGGGAGGGCAAGAGACCCAGTACTTC	CASSIGLAGGQETQYF
TRBV6-1	TRBJ2-3	many	TRBD1	TGTGCCATTCGACAGGGGGCAGATACGCAGTATTTT	CAIRQGADTQYF
TRBV25-1	TRBJ2-2	many	-	TGTGCCAGCAGCCTACCTGGACAGACCCGAGGCGGGGAGCTGTTTTTT	CASSLPGQTRGGELFF
TRBV7-6	TRBJ1-4	large	-	TGTGCCAGCAGCTTAGGCCCGACAGATAATGAAAAACTGTTTTTT	CASSLGPTDNEKLFF
TRBV20-1	TRBJ2-3	-	-	TGCAGTGCTAGTTGGGATACGCAGTATTTT	CSASWDTQYF
TRBV4-2	TRBJ2-3	-	TRBD1	TGTGCCAGCAGCCACTCGGACAGGGGCAGCACAGATACGCAGTATTTT	CASSHSDRGSTDTQYF
TRBV2	TRBJ2-7	-	-	TGTGCCAGCAGTGAAGGTACAGCCTACGAGCAGTACTTC	CASSEGTAYEQYF
TRBV11-2	TRBJ1-1	medium-sized	-	TGTGCCAGCAGCTTAGAGGGGGGAAGGAACACTGAAGCTTTCTTT	CASSLEGGRNTEAFF
TRBV6-2/TRBV6-3	TRBJ2-7	medium-sized	TRBD1	TGTGCCAGCAGAGAGGACAGGGGGAGTTCCTACGAGCAGTACTTC	CASREDRGSSYEQYF
TRBV24-1	TRBJ2-1	medium-sized	TRBD1	TGTGCCACCTCTACCGGGACAGGGGGCTACAATGAGCAGTTCTTC	CATSTGTGGYNEQFF
TRBV23-1	TRBJ2-3	medium-sized	-	TGCGCCAGCACTCTCCCGACCCATACGCAGTATTTT	CASTLPTHTQYF
TRBV29-1	TRBJ2-2	medium-sized	-	TGCAGCGTTGGGGTTGGTCGGGACACCGGGGAGCTGTTTTTT	CSVGVGRDTGELFF
TRBV12-3/TRBV12-4	TRBJ2-1	-	-	TGTGCCAGCAGTTTGCAGGGGTCCTACAATGAGCAGTTCTTC	CASSLQGSYNEQFF
TRBV3-1	TRBJ2-3	many	TRBD2	TGTGCCAGCAGCTCCCGGCGACTAGCGGGAGGAGCCACAGATACGCAGTATTTT	CASSSRRLAGGATDTQYF
TRBV2	TRBJ2-3	-	-	TGTGCCAGCACCTACACAGATACGCAGTATTTT	CASTYTDTQYF
TRBV28	TRBJ2-5	medium-sized	TRBD1	TGTGCCAGCAGTTCGATGGGACAGGGCCAAGAGACCCAGTACTTC	CASSSMGQGQETQYF
TRBV29-1	TRBJ2-1	medium-sized	TRBD2	TGCAGCGCCGGGACTAGCGGAGTGGATGAGCAGTTCTTC	CSAGTSGVDEQFF
TRBV19	TRBJ1-2	medium-sized	-	TGTGCCAGTAGTTCCCAGACCTCTACCATCTATGGCTACACCTTC	CASSSQTSTIYGYTF
TRBV18	TRBJ2-1	-	TRBD2	TGTGCCAGCTCGATTGGGGCGGGAGAAAACAATGAGCAGTTCTTC	CASSIGAGENNEQFF
TRBV12-3/TRBV12-4	TRBJ1-4	medium-sized	-	TGTGCCAGCAGTCCGAAGGTACCTAATGAAAAACTGTTTTTT	CASSPKVPNEKLFF
TRBV28	TRBJ1-5	large	-	TGTGCCAGCAGCCTCCAGGGTTACAATCAGCCCCAGCATTTT	CASSLQGYNQPQHF
TRBV27	TRBJ1-1	large	-	TGTGCCAGCAGTTTATTAGTTGGGGGGAACACTGAAGCTTTCTTT	CASSLLVGGNTEAFF
TRBV28	TRBJ2-1	medium-sized	-	TGTGCCAGCAAATCAGGGGCTAGCGGATTTAGCTCCTACAATGAGCAGTTCTTC	CASKSGASGFSSYNEQFF
TRBV7-9	TRBJ2-1	medium-sized	-	TGTGCCAGCAGCCCCATCACCGGCTCCTACAATGAGCAGTTCTTC	CASSPITGSYNEQFF
TRBV3-2	TRBJ2-3	medium-sized	-	TGTGCCAGCAGCCAAGAACGTCGTCCTCCGGATACGCAGTATTTT	CASSQERRPPDTQYF
TRBV7-9	TRBJ1-1	large	-	TGTGCCAGCAGCCCTACAGGGAAAGCTGAAGCTTTCTTT	CASSPTGKAEAFF
TRBV29-1	TRBJ2-5	medium-sized	TRBD2	TGCAGCGTTCTCGACGGGGGTAGCGGGAGGGCCAAGGAGACCCAGTACTTC	CSVLDGGSGRAKETQYF
TRBV28	TRBJ2-1	medium-sized	-	TGTGCCAGCAGTGGGCGGGTGGGGATCTACAATGAGCAGTTCTTC	CASSGRVGIYNEQFF
TRBV11-2	TRBJ2-3	medium-sized	-	TGTGCCAGCAGCTTTAATGTGGATACGCAGTATTTT	CASSFNVDTQYF
TRBV6-6	TRBJ2-1	medium-sized	-	TGTGCCAGCAGCTACAATGAGCAGTTCTTC	CASSYNEQFF
TRBV7-3	TRBJ1-1	large	TRBD1	TGTGCCAGCAGCTTATCACCGACGACAGGGGGCACTGAAGCTTTCTTT	CASSLSPTTGGTEAFF
TRBV12-3/TRBV12-4	TRBJ2-2	medium-sized	TRBD1	TGTGCCAGCAGTCGGACAGGGGTCACCGGGGAGCTGTTTTTT	CASSRTGVTGELFF
TRBV5-6	TRBJ2-1	medium-sized	TRBD2	TGTGCCAGCAGCTTGGTTGCGGGGGAACATACGAAGCAGTTCTTC	CASSLVAGEHTKQFF
TRBV4-2	TRBJ2-5	medium-sized	-	TGTGCCAGCAGCCAAGATAGCCAGGGCGAGACCCAGTACTTC	CASSQDSQGETQYF
TRBV7-9	TRBJ1-6	many	-	TGTGCCAGCAGCTTAGAGGCTGGTAATTCACCCCTCCACTTT	CASSLEAGNSPLHF
TRBV13	TRBJ2-1	-	TRBD2	TGTGCCAGCAGCTCTAGCGGGCGACACCACAATGAGCAGTTCTTC	CASSSSGRHHNEQFF
TRBV7-9	TRBJ2-6	hyperexpanded	-	TGTGCCAGCAGCTTCGTTCGGGGTGGGGCCAACGTCCTGACTTTC	CASSFVRGGANVLTF
TRBV10-3	TRBJ2-1	medium-sized	-	TGTGCCATCAGTGAGTCCGTCACGTATGAGCAGTTCTTC	CAISESVTYEQFF
TRBV29-1	TRBJ2-5	medium-sized	-	TGCAGCGTTGAAAGAAGTTACCAAGAGACCCAGTACTTC	CSVERSYQETQYF
TRBV4-3	TRBJ2-4	medium-sized	-	TGCGCCAGCAGCCAAGATCGGGCACATCCTGCCAAAAACATTCAGTACTTC	CASSQDRAHPAKNIQYF
TRBV20-1	TRBJ2-1	medium-sized	TRBD2	TGCAGTGCTAGAGATGGGGGGACTACCTACAATGAGCAGTTCTTC	CSARDGGTTYNEQFF
TRBV29-1	TRBJ2-6	many	-	TGCAGCGTTGGCGGGACAGCCAGCTCTGGGGCCAACGTCCTGACTTTC	CSVGGTASSGANVLTF
TRBV7-2	TRBJ1-2	-	-	TGTGCCAGCAGCTTAGAAATCAGCGGGAATGGCTACACCTTC	CASSLEISGNGYTF
TRBV20-1	TRBJ2-2	medium-sized	-	TGCAGCGCCGTTCGGCAGCAGAACACCGGGGAGCTGTTTTTT	CSAVRQQNTGELFF
TRBV25-1	TRBJ2-1	medium-sized	-	TGTGCCAGCAGTGAGGTCGGGCTTGGTAATGAGCAGTTCTTC	CASSEVGLGNEQFF
TRBV6-6	TRBJ1-4	few	TRBD1	TGTGCCAGCAGTTACACCATACGCCCCCCGCAGGGGGTGACTAATGAAAAACTGTTTTTT	CASSYTIRPPQGVTNEKLFF
TRBV20-1	TRBJ1-1	medium-sized	TRBD1	TGCAGTGCTCCGACGGACAGGGTAGACACTGAAGCTTTCTTT	CSAPTDRVDTEAFF
TRBV5-1	TRBJ2-2	large	TRBD1	TGCGCCAGCTCCGAACAGGGGGCGGACACCGGGGAGCTGTTTTTT	CASSEQGADTGELFF
TRBV29-1	TRBJ2-7	medium-sized	TRBD1	TGCAGCGTGGCGGACAGGGGCGAGCAGTACTTC	CSVADRGEQYF
TRBV19	TRBJ1-5	medium-sized	TRBD1	TGTGCCAGTAGTACGCGAATGACCGGGACAGGGAATAGCAATCAGCCCCAGCATTTT	CASSTRMTGTGNSNQPQHF
TRBV28	TRBJ2-1	medium-sized	-	TGTGCCAGCAGCACACTTATCTCCTACAATGAGCAGTTCTTC	CASSTLISYNEQFF